Reported below is one T cell receptor (beta chain). Germline-derived CDR1 and CDR2 are MDHEN and SYDVKM. The CDR3 contains 11 residues. Between the trimmed V and J ends, which lost 7 bases and 4 bases, there was a span of 7 bases. The data were obtained in a study of blood T cell repertoires in COVID-19. Across the whole study: Material from acute and convalescent COVID-19 was sourced from the United States, Italy and Spain. T cells, B-cell-depleted T cells, or PBMCs provided the cDNA or gDNA that served as material.

In the source study's methods: Amplification with reference gene primers provided the estimates of nucleated cell counts. Sequencing used immunoSEQ multiplex PCR; TCRdb keeps in-frame clones, though not all of them. Clone size and V and J calls were adopted from that table, with D and trimming inferred from the DNA. The table lists around 60,000 clones, approximately 87% of them singletons. This chain joins TRBV28 and TRBJ1-2; no reliable D call. Sequenced input: peripheral blood. This TCR derives from a human donor in a cohort sampled during active COVID-19. CDR3 coding DNA: TGTGCCAGCAAGCACAGCTATGGCTACACCTTC. It yields the protein CASKHSYGYTF.